The 22 T cell receptor beta chains below come from one sample, sequenced in a study of naive and memory T cell subsets. No antigen is known for these receptors. Study-wide results and limits: A few larger clonotypes appeared in naive repertoires, especially CD8, possibly memory cells re-expressing CD45RA.

The beta constant-region primer was an equimolar mix of two oligonucleotides covering TRBC1 and TRBC2. The ligated cDNA underwent four PCR rounds using SP2 and nested alpha and beta constant-region primers. TCRdb reprocessed the UMI-ligation and nested PCR reads with MiXCR, giving one entry per CDR3 protein. The sample includes roughly 100,000 distinct CDR3 sequences, about 11% of them seen just once. Source material: naive CD4+ T cells from blood. The receptor source for this set is a human donor in good health.

The CDR3 DNA reads as TGTGCCAGCAGCCCGTGGACCGCCGGGACGGGCTCCTACGAGCAGTACTTC. Residues: CASSPWTAGTGSYEQYF. The chain recombines TRBV7-9 with TRBJ2-7, with D perhaps assigned TRBD1 or TRBD2 (5 bases each). V lost 5 bases and J 0 bases, leaving 20 bases between the germline ends. CDR3 size: 17 residues. Germline V gene data show CDR1 as SEHNR and CDR2 as FQNEAQ (reference sequence).

This clonotype was observed a handful of times. This chain joins TRBV20-1 and TRBJ2-3; D is undetermined. CDR1 and CDR2 from the germline V gene are DFQATT and SNEGSKA (reference sequence). The V end lost 4 bases, the J end lost 5 bases, and 19 bases lay between the germline ends. The CDR3 is 15 residues long. The CDR3, as DNA: TGCAGTGCTAAATTTATCTCGGATTTGGAAGATACGCAGTATTTT. Its translation is CSAKFISDLEDTQYF.

This clonotype was counted between two and nine times. The chain recombines TRBV12-3 or TRBV12-4 with TRBJ1-4; 7 positions match TRBD1. This CDR3 comprises 15 residues. V lost 5 bases and J lost 8; bases outside the gene matches: 11. The CDR3, as DNA: TGTGCCAGCAGTCGCCAGGGGGTAGGAGGGGAAAAACTGTTTTTT. Encoded protein: CASSRQGVGGEKLFF.

In its sample, this clonotype was seen many times. The chain has TRBV20-1 and TRBJ2-3, with 10 nucleotides matching TRBD2. The CDR3 sequence is 16 residues long. Losses at the gene ends were 0 bases for V and 6 bases for J; bases not matched to a gene: 9. Germline V gene data show CDR1 as DFQATT and CDR2 as SNEGSKA (reference sequence). The DNA of the CDR3 is TGCAGTGCTAGAGATCTTCAGCGGGGGGGTCCGGATACGCAGTATTTT. Translation: CSARDLQRGGPDTQYF.

The table lists this clonotype with a few counts. This rearrangement joins TRBV18 to TRBJ1-1, with unresolved D. The V end was cut by 6 bases, the J end by 1 base, with 9 bases between. CDR3 length equals 13 residues. CDR1 KGHSH and CDR2 LQKENI come from the germline V gene. CDR3 loop: CASSTASNTEAFF. CDR3 coding DNA: TGTGCCAGCTCGACCGCCTCGAACACTGAAGCTTTCTTT. Filled out from reference TRBV18 and TRBJ1-1, the complete variable domain reads NAGVMQNPRHLVRRRGQEARLRCSPMKGHSHVYWYRQLPEEGLKFMVYLQKENIIDESGMPKERFSAEFPKEGPSILRIQQVVRGDSAAYFCASSTASNTEAFFGQGTRLTVV.

The chain is built from TRBV6-1 and TRBJ2-7; TRBD1 aligns across 8 bases. The germline V gene has CDR1 MNHNS and CDR2 SASEGT. J lost 0 bases, V lost 6 bases, and 13 bases had no gene match. The CDR3 covers 17 residues. The CDR3 loop reads CASSRVTQGVSSYEQYF. The CDR3, as DNA: TGTGCCAGCAGCCGAGTTACACAGGGGGTGTCCTCCTACGAGCAGTACTTC.

The chain joins TRBV27 to TRBJ2-1; 7 nucleotides match TRBD1. V lost 6 bases to trimming and J lost 0 bases; unmatched junction nucleotides: 11. Germline V lookup: CDR1 MNHEY, CDR2 SMNVEV (reference sequence). CDR3 length equals 17 residues. The CDR3 DNA follows: TGTGCCAGCAGCTCCATTCGGGACAGACGCTCCTACAATGAGCAGTTCTTC. Amino acid sequence: CASSSIRDRRSYNEQFF.

This rearrangement joins TRBV4-2 to TRBJ2-5; TRBD2 agrees at 14 bases. The germline V gene encodes CDR1 LGHNA and CDR2 YNFKEQ. Unmatched junction bases numbered 3, after V lost 4 bases and J lost 5 bases. There are 15 residues in the CDR3. The CDR3 spells CASSPGLAGVETQYF. The CDR3 DNA is TGTGCCAGCAGCCCGGGACTAGCGGGAGTCGAGACCCAGTACTTC.

This chain connects TRBV28 to TRBJ2-3; TRBD1 aligns across 7 bases. Germline values: CDR1 MDHEN, CDR2 SYDVKM. J was trimmed by 9 bases and V by 4 bases; bases with no gene match: 7. The CDR3 loop spans 13 amino acids. This chain's CDR3 is CASSWDSGLTQYF. CDR3 nucleotide sequence: TGTGCCAGCAGTTGGGACAGTGGCCTAACGCAGTATTTT.

This clonotype has just a few counts. The rearrangement uses TRBV30 and TRBJ2-5, with D hard to call. The CDR3 extends over 11 amino acids. Trimming left V 0 bases short and J 8 bases short, with 7 bases between. CDR1 GTSNPN and CDR2 SVGIG come from the germline V gene (reference sequence). CDR3 DNA: TGTGCCTGGAGTGTACGGGTAACCCAGTACTTC. As protein: CAWSVRVTQYF.

V gene TRBV12-3 or TRBV12-4 combines with J gene TRBJ2-7; 7 bases match TRBD1. The V and J ends lost 6 bases and 4 bases, in that order; junction bases with no gene match: 6. CDR3 size: 13 residues. The CDR3 sequence is CASRQGSDYEQYF. The CDR3 nucleotides read TGTGCCAGCAGACAGGGGTCTGATTACGAGCAGTACTTC.

This clonotype was picked up many times. The chain joins TRBV7-6 to TRBJ2-3; TRBD2 matches 12 bases. Germline CDR1 SGHVS, CDR2 FNYEAQ. The V segment lost 0 bases and the J segment 6 bases; nucleotides outside the gene matches: 7. The CDR3 is 17 amino acids. The CDR3 nucleotides read TGTGCCAGCAGCTTAGCCCCCGGACTAGCGGGACATGATACGCAGTATTTT. Its translation: CASSLAPGLAGHDTQYF.

The genes are TRBV7-2 and TRBJ1-3; D is uncertain. V gave up 7 bases and J gave up 3 bases, with 7 bases separating them. The CDR3 loop spans 12 amino acids. In germline, CDR1 is SGHTA, CDR2 FQGNSA. DNA for the CDR3: TGTGCCAGCAACAATTATGGAAACACCATATATTTT. This codes for CASNNYGNTIYF.

This clonotype was seen repeatedly, ten times or more. The chain carries TRBV4-3 and TRBJ2-3, with 7 bases aligning to TRBD2. The CDR3 is made up of 14 amino acids. Germline V gene data show CDR1 as LGHNA and CDR2 as YSLEER. V was clipped by 0 bases and J by 4 bases; unmatched bases: 1. In DNA, the CDR3 is TGCGCCAGCAGCCAAGAACGGGGGGCAGATACGCAGTATTTT. Encoded protein: CASSQERGADTQYF.

This clonotype showed up just a few times. This chain connects TRBV3-1 to TRBJ1-1; perhaps TRBD1 as D (6 bases). Trimming left V 4 bases short and J 1 base short, with 10 bases between. Germline assignment: CDR1 LGHDT and CDR2 YNNKEL (reference sequence). The CDR3 spans 14 residues. The chain's CDR3 is CASSRGQRNTEAFF. The CDR3 bases are TGTGCCAGCAGCCGAGGACAGAGGAACACTGAAGCTTTCTTT.

Ten or more counts support this clonotype. The V gene is TRBV20-1, the J gene TRBJ1-1, with a weak D call TRBD1 (6 bases). The V and J ends lost 6 bases and 6 bases respectively, with 17 bases between them. The CDR3 has 13 residues. Germline V gives CDR1 DFQATT, CDR2 SNEGSKA (reference sequence). Written as DNA, the CDR3 is TGCAGTGCAACGACAGGCCCTCTCGCTGAAGCTTTCTTT. The encoded protein is CSATTGPLAEAFF.

This clonotype was seen repeatedly, ten times or more. The chain employs TRBV5-1 and TRBJ2-1; 10 bases align to TRBD2. The CDR3 is 16 residues long. V lost 7 bases, J lost 4 bases, and 11 bases stayed unmatched. Per the germline V gene, CDR1 is SGHRS and CDR2 is YFSETQ. The CDR3 region is CASRYGGTSAYNEQFF. CDR3 nucleotide sequence: TGCGCCAGCCGCTACGGGGGGACTAGCGCTTACAATGAGCAGTTCTTC.

This clonotype was detected a few times. The genes are TRBV6-1 and TRBJ2-2; 9 bases match TRBD1. This CDR3 comprises 15 residues. CDR1 and CDR2 (germline): MNHNS, SASEGT. V dropped 5 bases and J dropped 6; count of bases not matched to a gene: 7. CDR3 nucleotide sequence: TGTGCCAGCAGTACCGGGACAGGGAAAGCCGGGGAGCTGTTTTTT. Translated, it gives CASSTGTGKAGELFF.

The chain links TRBV11-3 to TRBJ2-7; D uncertain. The CDR3 sequence is 15 residues long. Trimming pared 5 bases from V and 4 bases from J, leaving 18 bases between. Germline V gene sequence: CDR1 SGHNT, CDR2 YENEEA. The CDR3 sequence is CASSGGNVRPYEQYF. Here the CDR3 DNA reads TGTGCCAGCAGCGGTGGGAACGTTCGGCCTTACGAGCAGTACTTC.

This clonotype was counted a few times. The chain combines TRBV12-3 or TRBV12-4 with TRBJ2-4, with 10 positions matching TRBD1. V lost 1 base, J lost 0 bases, and 9 bases stayed unmatched. The CDR3 totals 19 residues. The CDR3 reads CASSLGQGAYGVAKNIQYF. The CDR3 DNA sequence: TGTGCCAGCAGTTTAGGACAGGGGGCTTATGGTGTAGCCAAAAACATTCAGTACTTC.

The V and J genes are TRBV29-1 and TRBJ2-1; D may match TRBD1 or TRBD2 (7 bases each). V was trimmed by 7 bases and J by 7 bases, leaving 17 bases between them. Germline V lookup: CDR1 SQVTM, CDR2 ANQGSEA. The CDR3 covers 13 residues. For the CDR3, the DNA is TGCAGCGGGGGGGGACAGAGGGTGAATGAGCAGTTCTTC. It is translated as CSGGGQRVNEQFF.

The V gene is TRBV20-1, the J gene TRBJ1-6, with unresolved D. The V and J ends lost 0 bases and 6 bases respectively, with 12 bases between them. Germline CDR1 is DFQATT and CDR2 is SNEGSKA (reference sequence). The CDR3 covers 15 residues. CDR3 DNA sequence: TGCAGTGCTAGAGATCGGTTTGGAGTTAATTCACCCCTCCACTTT. Protein product: CSARDRFGVNSPLHF.